The T cell receptor (beta chain) under discussion was sequenced for a study of B cell selection in AIRE deficiency. This CDR3 is 14 amino acids long. The V gene's germline CDR1 is SGHVS and CDR2 FNYEAQ. This table comes from immunoSEQ multiplex PCR, and its TCRdb copy is limited to in-frame clones, with some not included. The sample holds about 24,000 clones, about 96% seen once. Study-wide findings and caveats: CDR3s were shorter in shared Treg sequences, reflecting few non-templated nucleotide insertions. About 30.6% of healthy-shared Treg sequences were found among patient Tconv cells.

The sorted conventional CD4 T cells were gated as CD4+CD127+. For this clone: Its cognate antigen is unknown. Relative to the germline gene, one junction end is altered; a read error may explain this.

The receptor was derived from a human donor in good health. The sequenced sample was CD4+CD127+ conventional T cells sorted from PBMCs. The chain carries TRBV7-6 and TRBJ1-2; D gene ambiguous. The CDR3 DNA sequence: TGTGCCAGCAGCTCAACACGGCAGAACTCTGGCTACACCTTC. Its protein is CASSSTRQNSGYTF.